One sample yielded the 19 T cell receptor beta chains listed below, sequenced in a study of regulatory T cells in long-lasting Graves disease. Arm-PCR of CDR3 regions and iRepertoire HTBI primers were the basis on which TCR beta libraries were built. TCRdb reprocessed the multiplex PCR reads via MiXCR and lists one record per CDR3 protein. The sample lists about 320,000 distinct CDR3 sequences, under 20% occurring once. The time point denotes: newly diagnosed GD, antithyroid drugs for less than 3 months. The TCR library was made from RNA extracted from PBMCs. This specimen consisted of peripheral blood mononuclear cells (PBMCs), obtained at new diagnosis, from a patient treated with antithyroid drugs. Every receptor here comes from a female donor with Graves disease.

This clonotype was detected many times. The chain links TRBV27 to TRBJ2-3; 9 bases map to TRBD1. The V segment lost 4 bases and the J segment 7 bases; nucleotides outside the gene matches: 6. Germline CDR1 and CDR2: MNHEY and SMNVEV (reference sequence). The CDR3 is 14 amino acids. CDR3 nucleotides: TGTGCCAGCAGTTCATACAGGGGGCTGAATACGCAGTATTTT. Its translation is CASSSYRGLNTQYF.

Ten or more counts support this clonotype. The chain carries TRBV2 and TRBJ2-2, with D uncertain. The CDR3 covers 10 residues. The germline V and J ends were trimmed by 11 bases and 7 bases, with 8 bases remaining between them. Per the germline V gene, CDR1 is SNHLY and CDR2 is FYNNEI. The CDR3 DNA reads TGTGCCTCGAAGGTCGGGGAGCTGTTTTTT. It encodes CASKVGELFF.

This clonotype has at least ten counts. V usage is TRBV12-5 and J usage is TRBJ2-2; TRBD2 agrees at 10 bases. Germline values: CDR1 LGHNT, CDR2 FRNRAP. The CDR3 has 18 amino acids. Trimming cost V 1 base and J 0 bases; bases outside gene matches: 5. The CDR3 sequence is CASGLAGLAKPNTGELFF. The DNA of the CDR3 is TGTGCTAGTGGTTTGGCGGGACTAGCGAAACCGAACACCGGGGAGCTGTTTTTT. The full variable domain, completed using reference TRBV12-5 and TRBJ2-2, is DARVTQTPRHKVTEMGQEVTMRCQPILGHNTVFWYRQTMMQGLELLAYFRNRAPLDDSGMPKDRFSAEMPDATLATLKIQPSEPRDSAVYFCASGLAGLAKPNTGELFFGEGSRLTVL.

This clonotype was seen at least ten times. This chain uses TRBV12-5 with TRBJ2-3; 10 nucleotides agree with TRBD2. The V and J ends lost 0 bases and 1 base, in that order; junction bases with no gene match: 4. Germline assignment: CDR1 LGHNT and CDR2 FRNRAP. The CDR3 has 17 amino acids. CDR3 nucleotides: TGTGCTAGTGGTTTGGTACGAGCGGGAGGGGGCACAGATACGCAGTATTTT. The encoded protein is CASGLVRAGGGTDTQYF.

V gene TRBV19 combines with J gene TRBJ2-2; 11 bases line up with TRBD2. This CDR3 is built from 17 residues. Germline V lookup: CDR1 LNHDA, CDR2 SQIVND (reference sequence). The ends lost 4 bases at V and 4 bases at J; junction bases unmatched: 8. The CDR3 protein is CASSKLAGGAATGELFF. The CDR3 bases are TGTGCCAGTAGTAAGCTAGCGGGAGGCGCCGCCACCGGGGAGCTGTTTTTT.

At least ten counts were recorded for this clonotype. The chain combines TRBV27 with TRBJ1-6; D not certain. V lost 3 bases and J 10 bases, leaving 10 bases between the germline ends. Per germline, CDR1 MNHEY and CDR2 SMNVEV (reference sequence). The CDR3 runs to 13 residues. CDR3 sequence (DNA): TGTGCCAGCAGTTTGGGCCTTGGGTCACCCCTCCACTTT. Translation gives CASSLGLGSPLHF.

The chain links TRBV11-3 to TRBJ1-1; TRBD1 might be the D (6 bases). V shed 4 bases and J shed 5 bases, with 20 bases lying between them. The CDR3 consists of 16 residues. Germline CDR1 SGHNT, CDR2 YENEEA. CDR3 DNA: TGTGCCAGCAGCTCCCCCTTGGAGGGGGGAAATACTGAAGCTTTCTTT. Its protein product is CASSSPLEGGNTEAFF.

As concerns this clonotype: This likely reflects a read error, since a far larger clone is one base away. The CDR3 DNA sequence: TGTGCCAGCAGCTCCCGTACGGGGGGATACGAAAGCACCATATATTTT. Translating it yields CASSSRTGGYESTIYF. V and J are TRBV11-3 and TRBJ1-3; tentatively, D is TRBD1 (5 bases). V was shortened by 4 bases and J by 9 bases, with 22 bases between the two germline ends. This CDR3 spans 16 amino acids. Per the germline V gene, CDR1 is SGHNT and CDR2 is YENEEA. The full variable domain, its missing parts supplied by reference TRBV11-3 and TRBJ1-3, is EAGVVQSPRYKIIEKKQPVAFWCNPISGHNTLYWYLQNLGQGPELLIRYENEEAVDDSQLPKDRFSAERLKGVDSTLKIQPAELGDSAVYLCASSSRTGGYESTIYFGEGSWLTVV.

This clonotype has a count of ten or more. This chain connects TRBV6-2 or TRBV6-3 to TRBJ2-1; possible D gene TRBD2, 5 bases. The CDR3 has 15 amino acids. The V gene's germline CDR1 is MNHEY and CDR2 SVGEGT. Trimming pared 0 bases from V and 5 bases from J, leaving 11 bases between. The CDR3: CASSYSLVSHNEQFF. Here the CDR3 DNA reads TGTGCCAGCAGTTACTCACTAGTTTCCCACAATGAGCAGTTCTTC.

This clonotype has at least ten counts. Mismatch with germline at one junction end may stem from a read error. The chain has TRBV5-5 and TRBJ2-2; D unclear. Germline CDR1 SGHKS, CDR2 YYEKEE (reference sequence). The CDR3 has 16 amino acids. The CDR3 region is CTSRQHPGSDTGELFF. The CDR3 DNA follows: TGTACCAGCAGACAACACCCCGGGTCGGACACCGGGGAGCTGTTTTTT. Variable domain in full (rest from reference TRBV5-5 and TRBJ2-2): DAGVTQSPTHLIKTRGQQVTLRCSPISGHKSVSWYQQVLGQGPQFIFQYYEKEERGRGNFPDRFSARQFPNYSSELNVNALLLGDSALYLCTSRQHPGSDTGELFFGEGSRLTVL.

The chain has TRBV5-1 and TRBJ2-2, with 12 bases that match TRBD1. Germline CDR1 and CDR2: SGHRS and YFSETQ. CDR3 length equals 15 residues. The J segment lost 7 bases and the V segment lost 5 bases, leaving 6 bases of the junction unmatched. The CDR3 loop reads CASSKGQGANGELFF. The CDR3 DNA sequence: TGCGCCAGCAGTAAGGGACAGGGGGCAAACGGGGAGCTGTTTTTT.

In its sample, this clonotype was seen many times. The V and J genes are TRBV5-1 and TRBJ2-5, with D possibly being TRBD2 (6 bases). Germline loops: CDR1 SGHRS, CDR2 YFSETQ. There are 13 residues in the CDR3. Deletions cut 4 bases from V and 5 bases from J, with 12 bases between. This chain's CDR3 is CASSGASAETQYF. The CDR3 nucleotides are TGCGCCAGCAGCGGGGCTAGCGCGGAGACCCAGTACTTC. The whole variable domain, remainder taken from reference TRBV5-1 and TRBJ2-5, is KAGVTQTPRYLIKTRGQQVTLSCSPISGHRSVSWYQQTPGQGLQFLFEYFSETQRNKGNFPGRFSGRQFSNSRSEMNVSTLELGDSALYLCASSGASAETQYFGPGTRLLVL.

Many counts were recorded for this clonotype. The V call is TRBV30, the J call TRBJ1-6; no clear D. Looked up from germline, CDR1 is GTSNPN and CDR2 is SVGIG (reference sequence). CDR3 length: 14 amino acids. The germline V and J ends were trimmed by 1 base and 6 bases, with 10 bases remaining between them. The CDR3 DNA reads as TGTGCCTGGAGTGGGTCCCTGGGTAATTCACCCCTCCACTTT. Translation gives CAWSGSLGNSPLHF.

CDR3 bases: TGTGCCAGCAGTTTGGAACGGGAGATTAATTCACCCCTCCACTTT. It translates to CASSLEREINSPLHF. The chain uses TRBV27 and TRBJ1-6; no firm D call. Trimming took off 3 bases at V and 6 bases at J, with 12 bases between the two ends. CDR1 and CDR2 (germline): MNHEY, SMNVEV (reference sequence). The CDR3 runs to 15 residues.

The chain recombines TRBV10-3 with TRBJ1-1, with 8 positions matching TRBD1. CDR1 is ENHRY, CDR2 SYGVKD, per germline. This CDR3 has 17 residues. V shed 4 bases and J 3 bases; nucleotides not matched to a gene: 13. This chain's CDR3 is CAISGPPGGDEYTEAFF. In DNA form, the CDR3 reads TGTGCCATCAGTGGTCCACCAGGGGGCGATGAGTACACTGAAGCTTTCTTT.

The table lists this clonotype with many counts. The chain carries TRBV5-8 and TRBJ2-5; D may correspond to TRBD1 or TRBD2 (6 bases each). The V end was cut by 3 bases, the J end by 3 bases, with 15 bases between. CDR1 SGHTS and CDR2 YDEGEE come from the germline V gene. The CDR3 extends over 15 amino acids. The CDR3, as DNA: TGTGCCAGCAGCTCGGGGGCTCTGATTGAAGAGACCCAGTACTTC. Its protein is CASSSGALIEETQYF.

This clonotype was observed at least ten times. This rearrangement joins TRBV30 to TRBJ2-1; TRBD2 might be the D (5 bases). The CDR3 totals 13 residues. In germline, CDR1 is GTSNPN, CDR2 SVGIG (reference sequence). V lost 2 bases, J lost 3 bases, and 8 bases lay in between. The CDR3 loop reads CAWSPAGYNEQFF. CDR3 coding DNA: TGTGCCTGGAGTCCCGCGGGCTACAATGAGCAGTTCTTC. Full variable domain (rest looked up from reference TRBV30 and TRBJ2-1): SQTIHQWPATLVQPVGSPLSLECTVEGTSNPNLYWYRQAAGRGLQLLFYSVGIGQISSEVPQNLSASRPQDRQFILSSKKLLLSDSGFYLCAWSPAGYNEQFFGPGTRLTVL.

This clonotype was seen more than once but under ten times. The V and J genes are TRBV19 and TRBJ2-7; D is perhaps TRBD1 (6 bases). CDR3 length: 15 residues. The V and J ends lost 7 bases and 2 bases respectively, with 18 bases between them. Germline-derived CDR1 and CDR2 are LNHDA and SQIVND (reference sequence). Written as DNA, the CDR3 is TGTGCCAGTACCCTAGTCGCAGGGGCGACCTACGAGCAGTACTTC. This codes for CASTLVAGATYEQYF.

Comment on this clonotype: A much larger clone is a single base away; this may be a read error. The chain combines TRBV28 with TRBJ2-1; a weak D match, TRBD1 (5 bases). Looked up from germline, CDR1 is MDHEN and CDR2 is SYDVKM. The CDR3 sequence is 12 residues long. Trimming removed 5 bases from V and 10 bases from J, with 12 bases in between. CDR3 nucleotide sequence: TGTGCCAGCAGTGACCAGGGCTACGAGCAGTTCTTC. Translating gives CASSDQGYEQFF.